Each of the 22 T cell receptor beta chains below was sequenced from the same sample in a study of metastatic and nonmetastatic thyroid tumors. With MiXCR, TCRdb reprocessed the PCR reads. The sample yields about 26,000 clones, roughly 25% seen once. Thyroid surgery was performed in patients who had received no treatment beforehand. Sequenced sample: blood. The receptors were gathered from a female donor with papillary thyroid cancer or a benign thyroid nodule (not recorded which). Some clones in this sample may be carry-over from other donors' samples.

Comment on this clone: This could be a read error, since a much larger clone is one nucleotide away. The rearrangement links TRBV5-6 to TRBJ1-6; no clear D. CDR1 and CDR2 from the germline V gene are SGHDT and YYEEEE. The CDR3 spans 12 residues. CDR3 coding DNA: TGTTCCAGCAGCTTGGACGTTTCACCCCTCCACTTT. Protein: CSSSLDVSPLHF. The full variable domain, with the rest looked up from reference TRBV5-6 and TRBJ1-6, is DAGVTQSPTHLIKTRGQQVTLRCSPKSGHDTVSWYQQALGQGPQFIFQYYEEEERQRGNFPDRFSGHQFPNYSSELNVNALLLGDSALYLCSSSLDVSPLHFGNGTRLTVT.

This clone was counted ten times or more. The CDR3 sequence is CSVPGKGQAETQYF. The CDR3 bases are TGCAGCGTTCCAGGGAAGGGGCAGGCGGAGACCCAGTACTTC. This sequence joins TRBV29-1 and TRBJ2-5; D is perhaps TRBD1 (5 bases). V lost 5 bases and J 5 bases, leaving 18 bases between the germline ends. Germline V CDR1 and CDR2: SQVTM, ANQGSEA. The CDR3 loop spans 14 amino acids.

This rearrangement joins TRBV30 to TRBJ2-2, with D possibly being TRBD1 (5 bases). CDR1 is GTSNPN and CDR2 is SVGIG in the germline V gene (reference sequence). This CDR3 has 14 residues. Between the trimmed V and J ends, which lost 8 bases and 0 bases, there was a span of 13 bases. CDR3 nucleotide sequence: TGTGCCCGGTCTCAGGGCGCGAACACCGGGGAGCTGTTTTTT. Encoded protein: CARSQGANTGELFF.

At least ten counts were recorded for this clone. This chain joins TRBV7-9 and TRBJ2-1; D might be TRBD2 (5 bases). Trimming removed 6 bases from V and 7 bases from J, with 13 bases in between. The CDR3 is made up of 13 amino acids. Germline V gives CDR1 SEHNR, CDR2 FQNEAQ (reference sequence). CDR3 sequence reads: CASRELGWNEQFF. For the CDR3, the DNA is TGTGCCAGCAGGGAACTAGGGTGGAATGAGCAGTTCTTC.

As concerns this clone: Germline is not matched at one junction end, which may reflect a read error. This rearrangement joins TRBV6-1 to TRBJ2-5; D may be TRBD1 or TRBD2 (6 bases each). This CDR3 is built from 13 residues. Germline values: CDR1 MNHNS, CDR2 SASEGT. The CDR3, as DNA: TGTGCCAGCATACCCGGGGGACAAGAGACCCAGCACTTC. Amino acid sequence: CASIPGGQETQHF.

The chain is built from TRBV5-4 and TRBJ2-2, with 9 nucleotides matching TRBD2. After removal of 1 base from V and 1 base from J, the junction contained 14 bases not matched to a gene. Germline-derived CDR1 and CDR2 are SGHNT and YYREEE (reference sequence). CDR3 length equals 20 residues. CDR3 loop: CASSLRQGRLAAVNTGELFF. DNA of the CDR3: TGTGCCAGCAGCTTGAGGCAGGGCAGACTAGCGGCAGTGAACACCGGGGAGCTGTTTTTT.

The chain joins TRBV6-1 to TRBJ1-2; D ambiguous. CDR1 is MNHNS, CDR2 SASEGT, per germline. The CDR3 totals 13 residues. V lost 2 bases, J lost 8 bases, and 12 bases lay in between. The CDR3 loop is CASSENALWGYTF. The CDR3, as DNA: TGTGCCAGCAGTGAAAACGCGCTTTGGGGCTACACCTTC.

This clone was seen many times. The rearrangement links TRBV20-1 to TRBJ1-4; D might be TRBD1 (6 bases). Germline V CDR1 and CDR2: DFQATT, SNEGSKA (reference sequence). The V end was cut by 2 bases, the J end by 8 bases, with 21 bases between. The CDR3 is 16 amino acids. CDR3 coding DNA: TGCAGTGCTAGACCCAGAGGGGGGTCCAGTTGGGAAAAACTGTTTTTT. This codes for CSARPRGGSSWEKLFF.

This clone is deemed medium-sized. V usage is TRBV18 and J usage is TRBJ2-7, with 7 bases identical to TRBD2. This CDR3 is 15 amino acids long. The germline CDR1 and CDR2 sequences are KGHSH and LQKENI. Germline trimming cut 6 bases from V and 0 bases from J; bases unmatched to any gene: 8. CDR3 protein: CASSPMGGSSYEQYF. DNA of the CDR3: TGTGCCAGCTCCCCCATGGGGGGGAGCTCCTACGAGCAGTACTTC.

This clone was counted a few times. This sequence joins TRBV6-5 and TRBJ1-1; unclear D gene. Germline-derived CDR1 and CDR2 are MNHEY and SVGAGI. The CDR3 is 15 residues long. The V end lost 2 bases, the J end lost 2 bases, and 12 bases lay between the germline ends. The CDR3 here is CASSYMADINTEAFF. The CDR3 nucleotides read TGTGCCAGCAGTTACATGGCAGACATTAACACTGAAGCTTTCTTT.

CDR3 sequence: CASSQSRVPGRSYNEQFF. The CDR3 coding sequence is TGCGCCAGCAGCCAGAGCCGGGTTCCGGGACGGAGCTACAATGAGCAGTTCTTC. This chain links TRBV4-1 with TRBJ2-1; TRBD1 or TRBD2 may be the D gene (5 bases each). Trimming pared 3 bases from V and 3 bases from J, leaving 21 bases between. Germline V gene data show CDR1 as MGHRA and CDR2 as YSYEKL. This CDR3 comprises 18 residues.

By share, this clone ranks as medium-sized (0.01 to 0.1%). This chain uses TRBV11-1 with TRBJ2-1; D unclear. The germline V gene encodes CDR1 SGHAT and CDR2 FQDESV (reference sequence). V dropped 5 bases and J dropped 3 bases, with 5 bases sitting between them. The CDR3 is 12 residues long. In DNA form, the CDR3 reads TGTGCCAGCAGCAGCGACTACAATGAGCAGTTCTTC. Residues: CASSSDYNEQFF. Drawing the rest from reference TRBV11-1 and TRBJ2-1, the complete variable domain is EAEVAQSPRYKITEKSQAVAFWCDPISGHATLYWYRQILGQGPELLVQFQDESVVDDSQLPKDRFSAERLKGVDSTLKIQPAELGDSAMYLCASSSDYNEQFFGPGTRLTVL.

This clone is medium-sized. V gene TRBV12-3 or TRBV12-4 combines with J gene TRBJ2-1; D remains ambiguous. V lost 6 bases and J 6 bases, leaving 9 bases between the germline ends. The CDR3 is 12 amino acids. The CDR3 is CASRRGFNEQFF. CDR3 sequence (DNA): TGTGCCAGCAGGCGAGGATTCAATGAGCAGTTCTTC.

This clone is medium-sized within its sample. This rearrangement joins TRBV30 to TRBJ1-3; no definite D call. The CDR3 loop spans 16 amino acids. Trimming removed 1 base from V and 0 bases from J, with 13 bases in between. Germline loops: CDR1 GTSNPN, CDR2 SVGIG (reference sequence). CDR3 amino acids: CAWSGERPYSGNTIYF. For the CDR3, the DNA is TGTGCCTGGAGTGGGGAGAGGCCTTACTCTGGAAACACCATATATTTT.

The CDR3 loop is CASSFTPWSEEPQHF. The CDR3 DNA reads as TGTGCCAGCAGCTTTACCCCATGGTCGGAGGAGCCCCAGCATTTT. The chain employs TRBV5-5 and TRBJ1-5; no reliable D call. V gave up 2 bases and J gave up 8 bases, with 17 bases separating them. The CDR3 has 15 residues. CDR1 and CDR2 from the germline V gene are SGHKS and YYEKEE (reference sequence).

This clone has at least ten counts. The J gene is TRBJ2-3, the V gene TRBV18; D possibly corresponds to TRBD2 (6 bases). V lost 3 bases and J lost 3, with 16 bases in between. This CDR3 contains 16 residues. CDR1 KGHSH and CDR2 LQKENI come from the germline V gene. The CDR3 spells CASSPRRLGKTDTQYF. The CDR3 nucleotides read TGTGCCAGCTCACCGCGACGACTAGGGAAAACAGATACGCAGTATTTT. Full variable domain (outside the CDR3, taken from reference TRBV18 and TRBJ2-3): NAGVMQNPRHLVRRRGQEARLRCSPMKGHSHVYWYRQLPEEGLKFMVYLQKENIIDESGMPKERFSAEFPKEGPSILRIQQVVRGDSAAYFCASSPRRLGKTDTQYFGPGTRLTVL.

Turning to this clone: One junction end disagrees with the germline gene, perhaps due to a read error. This chain links TRBV7-9 with TRBJ1-5, with TRBD1 matching 8 bases. The germline CDR1 and CDR2 sequences are SEHNR and FQNEAQ (reference sequence). The CDR3 length is 15 residues. The chain's CDR3 is CASSVGTGGNHPQHF. DNA of the CDR3: TGTGCCAGCAGCGTCGGGACAGGTGGCAATCATCCCCAGCATTTT.

The V call is TRBV4-1, the J call TRBJ1-5; the D is unclear. The V end was cut by 1 base, the J end by 0 bases, with 7 bases between. CDR1 MGHRA and CDR2 YSYEKL come from the germline V gene. The CDR3 is 15 amino acids. The CDR3 region has the DNA TGCGCCAGCAGCCAAGGGCGGTATAGCAATCAGCCCCAGCATTTT. Encoded protein: CASSQGRYSNQPQHF.

In its sample, this clone is medium-sized. The chain combines TRBV6-1 with TRBJ1-1; D is unresolved. V lost 4 bases and J 6 bases, leaving 18 bases between the germline ends. Germline CDR1 is MNHNS and CDR2 is SASEGT. The CDR3 sequence is 15 residues long. CDR3 sequence: CASSARPVSAAEAFF. CDR3 nucleotide sequence: TGTGCCAGCAGTGCCCGTCCAGTATCAGCGGCTGAAGCTTTCTTT.

This clone was seen ten or more times. As DNA, the CDR3 is TGTGCCACCCAGGGAATTAACAATGAGCAGTTCTTC. It translates to CATQGINNEQFF. The V call is TRBV15, the J call TRBJ2-1; D may be TRBD1 (5 bases). V was pared by 8 bases and J by 5 bases, with 10 bases between. The CDR3 has 12 amino acids. Germline V gene sequence: CDR1 LNHNV, CDR2 YYDKDF (reference sequence).

This clone is deemed medium-sized. The rearrangement uses TRBV28 and TRBJ2-7; 7 bases align to TRBD1. Losses at the gene ends were 5 bases for V and 6 bases for J; bases not matched to a gene: 10. The CDR3 has 14 residues. CDR1 and CDR2 (germline): MDHEN, SYDVKM. The CDR3 bases are TGTGCCAGCAGTCGCTACAGGGGTTTGAGCGAGCAGTACTTC. This translates into CASSRYRGLSEQYF.

V usage is TRBV5-5 and J usage is TRBJ2-7; the match to TRBD1 covers 8 bases. V lost 4 bases to trimming and J lost 3 bases; unmatched junction nucleotides: 12. This CDR3 has 16 amino acids. Looked up from germline, CDR1 is SGHKS and CDR2 is YYEKEE (reference sequence). As DNA, the CDR3 is TGTGCCAGCAGCCCAGCTCCGGGACAGGATTTCTACGAGCAGTACTTC. Amino acids: CASSPAPGQDFYEQYF.